Here is one T cell receptor (beta chain) with its context. This clonotype has at least ten counts. Its antigen is still unknown. Nothing much larger sits one base from this clone, and base qualities are not available. This entry belongs to a study of neurological immune-mediated disorders (dated by TCRdb to about 2019). Broadly, across the study: Of the 35 or so multiple sclerosis patients, some 30 had relapsing-remitting MS and 3 had secondary progressive MS. Alongside PBMC samples, the set of approximately 100 TCR-beta libraries contained longitudinal samples, technical triplicates, and paired CD4+ and CD8+ T-cell subsets that had been sorted. Using UMI-based sequencing, the study compared peripheral blood TCR-beta repertoires from patients with HTLV-I-associated myelopathy (HAM/TSP), patients with multiple sclerosis, and healthy controls. The cohort was made up of 60 to 75 subjects, consisting of 15 or so HAM/TSP patients, 34 multiple sclerosis patients and around 20 healthy controls. Study-wide conclusions, independent of this receptor: TCR clonal expansion was highest in HAM/TSP patients and lowest in MS patients, with MS patients falling below even healthy controls. No clinical or MRI features were associated with the MS cluster, and the authors said that larger cohorts are needed. Expanded clones from different subjects shared no identical CDR3 amino acid sequences, which suggests that TCR-beta repertoires were private in all groups. Phylogenetic analysis grouped repertoires from 18 of 34 MS patients into a cluster of related CDR3 sequences, suggesting a possible repertoire-level signature.

For unsorted PBMC libraries, 2 million PBMCs were used after storage in RNAlater at -80 degrees C until RNA extraction. Multiple sclerosis patients were enrolled in a US clinical protocol under which disease progression was evaluated by magnetic resonance imaging. Peripheral blood was subjected to Ficoll-Hypaque density gradient centrifugation to isolate PBMCs, which were then cryopreserved in liquid nitrogen. cDNA synthesis used template-switch 5'RACE with a primer carrying a 10-nucleotide random unique molecular identifier tagging each TCR transcript. Every sequencing run yielded over 180 million TCR-beta sequences covering 15-18 subjects. The RNeasy kit was used for extraction of total RNA. TCR-beta VDJ regions were amplified with primers for the TCR constant region and the 5'RACE anchor, using the KAPA Real-time Library Amplification kit. A first PCR added sample indexes and Illumina adaptors, and a second PCR then raised library yield. After Ampure bead purification, the roughly 650 bp TCR product was size-selected on a 2% E-gel SizeSelection system. Before pooling, libraries had their quality checked on a Bioanalyzer, their concentration measured with Qubit, and their quantity determined with the Kapa Library Quantification kit. Libraries were sequenced paired-end 2 x 150 bp on an Illumina HiSeq 2500. To increase sequence diversity, about 25-31% phiX was spiked into each library pool. On the study's bioinformatics: Quality-filtered reads were processed with the UMI-based MiGEC pipeline, which removed over 75% of raw TCR sequences during error correction. IMGT germline references were used for alignment of VDJ genes, and clonotypes were defined by a unique CDR3 amino acid sequence together with V-J genes. Clonal expansion, Shannon diversity and CDR3 relatedness were evaluated with VDJtools (CalcPairwiseDistances, ClusterSamples), while phylogenetic trees were built in CLCbio workbench. Expanded clones were defined as having at least 8 unique UMIs, based on coefficient-of-variation modelling across technical triplicates. Starting from the raw public reads, TCRdb applied fastp trimming at Q25, assembled clones with MiXCR and retained in-frame beta chains. Each CDR3 protein appears once, grouped with its most common genes and DNA. These V and J calls originate from TCRdb's pipeline instead of the authors' own analysis. This sample comprises about 33,000 distinct CDR3 sequences, approximately 1.4% of them detected only once. Around a tenth of the sample lies in the top ten.

There are 15 amino acids in the CDR3, from cysteine to phenylalanine inclusive. Of the read, only the CDR3 DNA is kept; its 45 bases are in frame from base 1. From a lookup of the germline V gene (reference sequence), CDR1 and CDR2 are DFQATT and SNEGSKA. The junction shows trimming of 4 bases on V and 10 bases on J, and the gene matches do not reach 14 bases of it. Sequenced input: PBMCs. This chain is built from TRBV20-1 and TRBJ2-1; the central 9 bases match TRBD2. This clonotype was sampled from a woman aged 25 to 39 with multiple sclerosis. The DNA sequence reads TGCAGTGCTACCCCAAGCGGGGGGCCTAGGGGGGAGCAGTTCTTC. It encodes CSATPSGGPRGEQFF.